This T cell receptor (beta chain) was recorded in a study of PD-1 blockade in mismatch repair-deficient tumors. In the study overall: All were previously treated, progressing patients with some twelve mismatch repair-deficient cancer types.

Repertoires were generated with immunoSEQ multiplex PCR, while TCRdb's copy carries only in-frame clones and drops some. The sample consists of around 130,000 clones, about 90% of them appearing once. There are 13 residues in the CDR3. Trimming removed 2 bases from V and 6 bases from J, with 7 bases in between. CDR1 and CDR2 from the germline V gene are MNHEY and SVGAGI. As for this clone: Other DNA sequences in the sample encode the same CDR3.

TCR sequencing covered a few patients who responded to pembrolizumab. The rearrangement links TRBV6-5 to TRBJ2-2; D not certain. Sequenced material: peripheral blood, taken 70 to 72 weeks after starting pembrolizumab. This sequence was found in an adult with mismatch repair-deficient cancer. The CDR3 bases are TGTGCCAGCAGTTACAGTTTGGCCGGGGAGCTGTTTTTT. Its translation is CASSYSLAGELFF.